This entry is about one T cell receptor beta chain. This sample is part of a study of T cells in tumors after PD-1 blockade. Genomic DNA template from tumor biopsies or peripheral blood, about 600 ng to 6,004 ng input. The CDR3 totals 15 residues. Germline CDR1 and CDR2: SNHLY and FYNNEI. Trimming pared 4 bases from V and 8 bases from J, leaving 18 bases between. Some clones are missing from TCRdb's copy, which holds only in-frame ones; the method was immunoSEQ multiplex PCR. The table has about 63,000 clones, over 65% seen once. The receptor was isolated from a human donor with basal cell carcinoma. The sample here was PBMCs, taken after anti-PD-1 treatment. The chain links TRBV2 to TRBJ1-3, with D hard to call. The CDR3 loop reads CASSVSGLRGDTIYF. CDR3 coding DNA: TGTGCCAGCAGTGTATCCGGGCTCCGAGGAGACACCATATATTTT.